A single T cell receptor beta chain is shown here with its context. Its antigen has not been determined. Base qualities are not at hand, and no much larger clone is one base apart. The sequencer was an Illumina HiSeq 1500. TCRdb applied fastp at Q25 and MiXCR to the public reads, then kept only in-frame beta chains. Duplicate CDR3 protein sequences are folded into a single record with the most common DNA and genes. The sample table lists approximately 97,000 distinct CDR3 sequences, 16% of them with a count of one. Approximately 7.9% of the sample is held by the ten biggest clonotypes. The sample comes from a study of T cell repertoires in cytomegalovirus infection (dated by TCRdb to about 2019). Regarding the research as a whole: The HLA type of each donor mattered for the analysis, because public TCR beta signatures pointed to carriage of CMV infection along with the matching HLA type. Findings and caveats that apply to the study as a whole: Cumulative frequency of public TCR beta family members discriminated carriers of CMV infection plus the relevant HLA type in this cohort and an independent 352-donor cohort. The ex vivo response was dominated by HLA-C-restricted CMV-specific TCR beta clonotypes, and the single most frequent clonotype in two of eight donors was supplied by these HLA-C-restricted clonotypes.

The CDR3 spans 11 residues, from the cysteine through the phenylalanine. Only the CDR3 part of the read is kept: 33 bases, read in frame from the first base. The V end loses 8 bases and the J end loses 1 base, and a stretch of 5 bases separates them. The chain couples TRBV12-3 or TRBV12-4 to TRBJ1-1, with the D gene not clear enough to name. The TCR originated in a human donor in good health (CMV status not recorded). Some clones in this sample may be carry-over from other donors' samples. The source material was PBMCs. The sequence in DNA is TGTGCCAGCGTCCAGAACACTGAAGCTTTCTTT. It specifies CASVQNTEAFF.